This T cell receptor (beta chain) came from a study of early T cells in non-severe SARS-CoV-2 infection. About the research overall: Sequencing of bulk RNA from unsorted whole blood was done, without chain pairing. The study's findings and limits: Clonotype matching in VDJdb favored anti-spike CD8 responses and did not capture private and CD4 specificities.

V trimming: 2 bases; J trimming: 5 bases; junction bases outside the gene matches: 11. The length of the CDR3 is 16 residues. Researchers attached unique molecular identifiers to individual cDNA molecules. TCRdb fed the 5' RACE reads into MiXCR, producing one record per CDR3 protein. The sample holds about 80,000 distinct CDR3 sequences, 13% to 15% seen once. As concerns this clonotype: Antigen specificity is unknown.

The sequence was obtained from an adult who was a healthcare worker with PCR-confirmed SARS-CoV-2 infection or an uninfected control (not recorded which). The V and J genes are TRBV12-3 or TRBV12-4 and TRBJ1-2; the match to TRBD1 covers 7 bases. Sequencing was performed on whole blood. This CDR3 reads CASSLTGDSLLYGYTF. In DNA form, the CDR3 reads TGTGCCAGCAGTTTAACGGGGGACAGCCTTTTGTATGGCTACACCTTC.